This section outlines one T cell receptor (delta chain) sequence together with its context. Its antigen is currently unknown. This DNA's translation differs at residue 17 from TCRdb's protein, which comes from a much larger clone; a read error is likely, and the protein shown is translated from the DNA. Gammadelta T cells were flow-sorted from PBMC into Vgamma9/Vdelta2+ and Vdelta2-negative populations for bulk analysis. The germline CDR1 and CDR2 sequences are GEAIGNYY and EKD. The CDR3 sequence is 19 residues long. These data belong to a study of γδ T cells in repeated Plasmodium falciparum infection. Study overall: The natural-infection arm compared Malian children under seasonal malaria with matched Australian children. Malaria-naive adults were infected with P. falciparum NF54 four times over around 600 days. Study-wide results and caveats: In Vdelta2-negative, largely Vdelta1+, gammadelta repertoires, repeated controlled infections appeared to drive clonal selection waves.

TCRdb repeated clone calling on the multiplex PCR reads with CATT. The sample lists 75,000 to 95,000 delta-chain clones, roughly 0.98% occurring once. The V segment is TRDV2, and no J call was made; the table's D call, TRDD3, has no DNA check behind it. The source material was gamma-delta T cells from blood. This TCR was sampled from a pool of human donors (malaria-infected and uninfected, not separated). CDR3: CACDSLLGDTLGKGDKPIF. DNA of the CDR3: TGTGCCTGTGACAGTTTACTGGGGGATACGCTCGGGAAAGGCGATAAACCCATCTTT.